Here is one T cell receptor beta chain with its context. Its matching antigen is unknown. The junction shows a germline mismatch at one end, possibly a read error. The source of the sample is a study of OX40 agonist ivuxolimab in advanced cancers. In the study overall: Clinicians treated patients with ivuxolimab, an agonistic anti-OX40 (CD134) antibody. Partial responses were seen in three patients, one with hepatocellular carcinoma and two with cutaneous melanoma.

The study's findings and limits: At 0.1 to 3.0 mg/kg and by week 6, CD4+ and CD8+ T cells in the blood had expanded clonally. Partial responders receiving 0.1-3.0 mg/kg showed among the lowest clonal expansion.

Data came from immunoSEQ multiplex PCR; TCRdb stores just in-frame clones and leaves some out. The sample has 55,000 to 90,000 clones, 70% to 90% seen once. Germline loops: CDR1 SQVTM, CDR2 ANQGSEA. The CDR3 consists of 13 residues. The TCR was taken from an adult with an advanced solid tumor such as melanoma, head and neck, liver or kidney cancer. This specimen consisted of CD4+ or CD8+ T cells sorted from blood, obtained in a trial of the OX40 agonist ivuxolimab. The chain uses TRBV29-1 and TRBJ1-2; a weak D match, TRBD1 (5 bases). CDR3 sequence (DNA): TGCAACGTTGACGCGGGAGGGGACTATGGCTACACCTTC. This encodes CNVDAGGDYGYTF.